These 32 T cell receptor beta chains were sequenced from one sample in a study of blood T cell repertoires in COVID-19. Method: immunoSEQ multiplex PCR; TCRdb's copy keeps in-frame clones and lacks some. The sample carries about 190,000 clones, 70% to 80% recorded once. The sequenced sample consisted of peripheral blood. All receptors derive from a woman in her 50s with acute or convalescent COVID-19.

The genes are TRBV20-1 and TRBJ2-7, with TRBD1 matching over 7 bases. Germline V gene data show CDR1 as DFQATT and CDR2 as SNEGSKA (reference sequence). The CDR3 is made up of 13 amino acids. With V trimmed by 3 bases and J by 4 bases, 6 bases remained unmatched. The CDR3, as DNA: TGCAGTGCTAGTCAGGGGGTCAGGTACGAGCAGTACTTC. Its protein is CSASQGVRYEQYF.

The chain employs TRBV7-9 and TRBJ2-7; D is perhaps TRBD1 (6 bases). CDR3 length: 15 amino acids. The V and J ends lost 1 base and 6 bases respectively, with 16 bases between them. Germline V lookup: CDR1 SEHNR, CDR2 FQNEAQ (reference sequence). The CDR3 sequence is CASSLDWGPRVEQYF. CDR3 sequence (DNA): TGTGCCAGCAGCTTAGATTGGGGGCCCAGGGTCGAGCAGTACTTC.

V and J are TRBV18 and TRBJ1-1; 9 bases fit TRBD1. Germline CDR1 KGHSH, CDR2 LQKENI. V lost 0 bases, J lost 11 bases, and 1 base stayed unmatched. The CDR3 is 12 amino acids. The CDR3 DNA follows: TGTGCCAGCTCACCACCGACAGGGGGTGCTTTCTTT. Translating it yields CASSPPTGGAFF.

This chain uses TRBV2 with TRBJ1-6; possibly TRBD1 for D (6 bases). V lost 6 bases and J lost 5, with 14 bases in between. This CDR3 spans 15 amino acids. Germline V lookup: CDR1 SNHLY, CDR2 FYNNEI. CDR3 nucleotides: TGTGCCAGCAGGCCACAGGGTGCGAATAATTCACCCCTCCACTTT. Protein sequence: CASRPQGANNSPLHF.

The V and J genes are TRBV6-1 and TRBJ1-2; TRBD1 is a possible D gene (5 bases). Germline loops: CDR1 MNHNS, CDR2 SASEGT. The V end was cut by 3 bases, the J end by 4 bases, with 9 bases between. There are 13 residues in the CDR3. The CDR3 coding sequence is TGTGCCAGCAGTGACAGGGAGGGCTATGGCTACACCTTC. Its translation is CASSDREGYGYTF.

This clone was picked up one time. This chain joins TRBV7-8 and TRBJ2-1; 11 nucleotides line up with TRBD2. Germline V gene data show CDR1 as SGHVS and CDR2 as FQNEAQ. V dropped 0 bases and J dropped 8; count of bases not matched to a gene: 9. This CDR3 has 17 amino acids. The CDR3 DNA sequence: TGTGCCAGCAGCTTAGCTCCTAGCGGGGGGTCGGTCCATGAGCAGTTCTTC. It specifies CASSLAPSGGSVHEQFF.

The DNA for the CDR3 is TGTGCCACCAAAGATCTTGGGGGCAACACTAACTATGGCTACACCTTC. Residues: CATKDLGGNTNYGYTF. The gene calls are TRBV15 and TRBJ1-2; possibly TRBD1 for D (6 bases). Between the trimmed V and J ends, which lost 7 bases and 0 bases, there was a span of 18 bases. CDR3 size: 16 residues. CDR1 and CDR2 (germline): LNHNV, YYDKDF (reference sequence).

The genes are TRBV27 and TRBJ1-2; TRBD1 might be the D (5 bases). Per germline, CDR1 MNHEY and CDR2 SMNVEV (reference sequence). Between the trimmed V and J ends, which lost 1 base and 5 bases, there was a span of 8 bases. The CDR3 spans 13 residues. CDR3 coding DNA: TGTGCCAGCAGTTTATTCCAGGGATATGGCTACACCTTC. It encodes CASSLFQGYGYTF.

The genes are TRBV5-1 and TRBJ2-7, with 12 positions matching TRBD1. The CDR3 runs 15 residues. Germline CDR1 is SGHRS and CDR2 is YFSETQ. The V and J ends lost 4 bases and 6 bases, in that order; junction bases with no gene match: 8. The DNA of the CDR3 is TGCGCCAGCAGCCCCGGGACAGGGGGCCGGGCCGAGCAGTACTTC. This sequence encodes CASSPGTGGRAEQYF.

The chain carries TRBV18 and TRBJ1-1, with 8 positions matching TRBD1. Germline V gene data show CDR1 as KGHSH and CDR2 as LQKENI. Trimming cost V 2 bases and J 5 bases; bases outside gene matches: 4. The CDR3 consists of 14 residues. DNA of the CDR3: TGTGCCAGCTCACCAGGCAGGGGGCAAACTGAAGCTTTCTTT. This translates into CASSPGRGQTEAFF.

This clone was picked up a small number of times. The chain has TRBV2 and TRBJ2-3; D gene uncertain. This CDR3 comprises 13 residues. In germline, CDR1 is SNHLY, CDR2 FYNNEI. Trimming removed 4 bases at V and 8 bases at J, with 13 bases between. CDR3 coding DNA: TGTGCCAGCAGTGCAACCCGACCGGGTACGCAGTATTTT. This gives the protein CASSATRPGTQYF.

The chain combines TRBV28 with TRBJ1-2; D unclear. The germline gives CDR1 MDHEN, CDR2 SYDVKM. V was trimmed by 8 bases and J by 3 bases, leaving 13 bases between them. The CDR3 has 13 amino acids. CDR3: CASGWANDYGYTF. The CDR3 nucleotides are TGTGCCAGCGGGTGGGCAAACGACTATGGCTACACCTTC.

V usage is TRBV20-1 and J usage is TRBJ2-1; D is perhaps TRBD1 (6 bases). CDR3 length equals 15 residues. Trimming removed 3 bases from V and 3 bases from J, with 15 bases in between. CDR1 DFQATT and CDR2 SNEGSKA come from the germline V gene (reference sequence). The CDR3 region is CSASPAQGFYNEQFF. CDR3 DNA sequence: TGCAGTGCTAGTCCAGCGCAGGGGTTCTACAATGAGCAGTTCTTC.

The chain uses TRBV28 and TRBJ1-5; 10 nucleotides match TRBD1. This CDR3 has 15 amino acids. From germline, CDR1 is MDHEN and CDR2 SYDVKM. The V segment lost 6 bases and the J segment 5 bases; nucleotides outside the gene matches: 7. CDR3 sequence reads: CASRHRTGGYQPQHF. Written as DNA, the CDR3 is TGTGCCAGCAGGCATCGGACAGGGGGTTATCAGCCCCAGCATTTT.

The chain uses TRBV6-2 or TRBV6-3 and TRBJ2-1; maybe TRBD2 (6 bases). Per the germline V gene, CDR1 is MNHEY and CDR2 is SVGEGT. The CDR3 loop spans 16 amino acids. Trimming cost V 4 bases and J 6 bases, with 19 bases left between them. The CDR3 loop reads CASSSNRDLYANEQFF. The CDR3 DNA reads as TGTGCCAGCAGTTCTAATCGGGACTTATACGCCAATGAGCAGTTCTTC.

The genes are TRBV6-2 or TRBV6-3 and TRBJ1-1; D remains unclear. Between the trimmed V and J ends, which lost 6 bases and 2 bases, there was a span of 16 bases. The germline CDR1 and CDR2 sequences are MNHEY and SVGEGT. The CDR3 has 15 amino acids. CDR3 sequence reads: CASSHQAGFNTEAFF. As DNA, the CDR3 is TGTGCCAGCAGCCACCAGGCGGGGTTCAACACTGAAGCTTTCTTT.

The genes are TRBV9 and TRBJ1-3, with D tentatively TRBD1 (6 bases). Germline V gives CDR1 SGDLS, CDR2 YYNGEE. This CDR3 has 14 amino acids. V shed 4 bases and J shed 8 bases, with 16 bases lying between them. CDR3 region: CASSPSWGRDTIYF. In nucleotides, the CDR3 is TGTGCCAGCAGCCCCAGCTGGGGGCGTGACACCATATATTTT.

The chain has TRBV21-1 and TRBJ2-7; the DNA was not used to check the table's D call, TRBD2. TRBV21-1 counts as a pseudogene. CDR3 length: 15 amino acids. In nucleotides, the CDR3 is TGTGCCAGCAGCAATTCAAAACTAGCGCTTTACGAGCAGTACTTC. Amino acid sequence: CASSNSKLALYEQYF.

The chain uses TRBV19 and TRBJ1-2; 9 bases are shared with TRBD1. Germline CDR1 and CDR2: LNHDA and SQIVND (reference sequence). The CDR3 runs to 14 residues. V was clipped by 6 bases and J by 6 bases; unmatched bases: 8. The CDR3: CASSTIGTGNGYTF. The CDR3 nucleotides are TGTGCCAGTAGCACCATCGGGACAGGGAATGGCTACACCTTC.

The rearrangement joins TRBV28 to TRBJ2-1, with 13 positions matching TRBD2. CDR1 and CDR2 (germline): MDHEN, SYDVKM. The CDR3 covers 16 residues. The ends lost 5 bases at V and 6 bases at J; junction bases unmatched: 7. The CDR3 DNA reads TGTGCCAGCAGTCGCGGCGGGACTAGCGGGGTCAATGAGCAGTTCTTC. This sequence encodes CASSRGGTSGVNEQFF.

V is TRBV14 and J is TRBJ2-7; D not resolved. V was shortened by 0 bases and J by 7 bases, with 4 bases between the two germline ends. Germline-derived CDR1 and CDR2 are SGHDN and FVKESK. The length of the CDR3 is 11 residues. This CDR3 reads CASSQEREQYF. CDR3 sequence (DNA): TGTGCCAGCAGCCAAGAGAGGGAGCAGTACTTC.

The gene calls are TRBV7-9 and TRBJ1-3, with 8 bases lining up with TRBD1. The CDR3 is 14 residues long. The germline gives CDR1 SEHNR, CDR2 FQNEAQ (reference sequence). V lost 5 bases and J lost 4; bases outside the gene matches: 4. The DNA for the CDR3 is TGTGCCAGCAGCCCCGGGACAGGCGGAAACACCATATATTTT. Protein: CASSPGTGGNTIYF. Full variable domain (remainder filled in from reference TRBV7-9 and TRBJ1-3): DTGVSQNPRHKITKRGQNVTFRCDPISEHNRLYWYRQTLGQGPEFLTYFQNEAQLEKSRLLSDRFSAERPKGSFSTLEIQRTEQGDSAMYLCASSPGTGGNTIYFGEGSWLTVV.

The chain is built from TRBV19 and TRBJ2-2; D remains unclear. CDR3 length: 14 amino acids. V gave up 4 bases and J gave up 0 bases, with 6 bases separating them. CDR1 is LNHDA and CDR2 is SQIVND in the germline V gene (reference sequence). Here the CDR3 DNA reads TGTGCCAGTAGTAAAGACGCGAACACCGGGGAGCTGTTTTTT. Translating it yields CASSKDANTGELFF.

This chain joins TRBV14 and TRBJ1-1, with TRBD1 matching 7 bases. Germline assignment: CDR1 SGHDN and CDR2 FVKESK. Trimming removed 1 base from V and 7 bases from J; junction bases left unmatched: 12. This CDR3 region has 16 residues. The CDR3 DNA reads TGTGCCAGCAGCCAAGGAATACAAAGGGGGCAAAGTGAAGCTTTCTTT. It specifies CASSQGIQRGQSEAFF.

V and J are TRBV2 and TRBJ1-5; D perhaps matches TRBD1 (6 bases). The V end was cut by 6 bases, the J end by 0 bases, with 12 bases between. This CDR3 contains 15 residues. The germline V gene has CDR1 SNHLY and CDR2 FYNNEI. The CDR3 reads CASSTRTASNQPQHF. The DNA of the CDR3 is TGTGCCAGCAGCACCCGGACAGCTAGCAATCAGCCCCAGCATTTT.

The CDR3 reads CASSYGGTNSYEQYF. CDR3 DNA: TGTGCCAGCAGTTATGGCGGGACCAACTCCTACGAGCAGTACTTC. This chain joins TRBV6-2 or TRBV6-3 and TRBJ2-7, with TRBD2 as a possible D gene (6 bases). The V gene lost 3 bases and the J gene lost 0 bases, with 12 bases spanning the gap. Germline CDR1 is MNHEY and CDR2 is SVGEGT. This CDR3 contains 15 residues.

V and J are TRBV24-1 and TRBJ2-1; 7 bases are a match to TRBD2. CDR1 and CDR2 (germline): KGHDR, SFDVKD. The CDR3 has 13 residues. V was clipped by 7 bases and J by 10 bases; unmatched bases: 9. The CDR3 nucleotides are TGTGCCACCAGCCCCCGACTAGCTCAAGAGCAGTTCTTC. It encodes CATSPRLAQEQFF.

The chain is built from TRBV6-1 and TRBJ2-7, with D unclear. With 2 bases removed from V and 2 bases from J, the gap between germline ends came to 10 bases. Germline CDR1 and CDR2: MNHNS and SASEGT. CDR3 size: 14 residues. The CDR3 here is CASSEPRRAYEQYF. In DNA, the CDR3 is TGTGCCAGCAGTGAACCCAGGCGCGCCTACGAGCAGTACTTC.

This clone was counted between two and nine times. The V and J genes are TRBV7-2 and TRBJ2-1; 9 bases agree with TRBD1. The trim removed 3 bases at V and 6 bases at J, leaving 3 bases unmatched. Germline CDR1 is SGHTA and CDR2 is FQGNSA. The CDR3 contains 14 residues. CDR3 nucleotide sequence: TGTGCCAGCAGCTTCGGACAGGGGTCCAATGAGCAGTTCTTC. Its protein is CASSFGQGSNEQFF. Based on the CDR3 plus reference TRBV7-2 and TRBJ2-1, the full variable domain is GAGVSQSPSNKVTEKGKDVELRCDPISGHTALYWYRQSLGQGLEFLIYFQGNSAPDKSGLPSDRFSAERTGGSVSTLTIQRTQQEDSAVYLCASSFGQGSNEQFFGPGTRLTVL.

V is TRBV7-6 and J is TRBJ1-2, with unresolved D. CDR1 is SGHVS, CDR2 FNYEAQ, per germline. Trimming shortened V by 4 bases and J by 4 bases, and 16 bases separated the two germline ends. This CDR3 region has 15 residues. The CDR3 loop reads CASSSTPQALYGYTF. CDR3 DNA: TGTGCCAGCAGCTCAACCCCGCAGGCCCTCTATGGCTACACCTTC.

The chain recombines TRBV6-5 with TRBJ1-1; D call uncertain. From germline, CDR1 is MNHEY and CDR2 SVGAGI. Trimming cost V 2 bases and J 3 bases, with 4 bases left between them. The CDR3 runs 12 residues. CDR3 DNA sequence: TGTGCCAGCAGTTACGGAGACACTGAAGCTTTCTTT. Its translation is CASSYGDTEAFF.

This clone was seen a handful of times. V gene TRBV9 combines with J gene TRBJ1-4; weak D call: TRBD1 (5 bases). The CDR3 is made up of 17 amino acids. Trimming cost V 3 bases and J 3 bases, with 18 bases left between them. Germline-derived CDR1 and CDR2 are SGDLS and YYNGEE. The CDR3 reads CASSAPGGKTSNEKLFF. CDR3 DNA: TGTGCCAGCAGCGCCCCTGGGGGGAAAACATCTAATGAAAAACTGTTTTTT. Full variable domain (outside the CDR3, taken from reference TRBV9 and TRBJ1-4): DSGVTQTPKHLITATGQRVTLRCSPRSGDLSVYWYQQSLDQGLQFLIQYYNGEERAKGNILERFSAQQFPDLHSELNLSSLELGDSALYFCASSAPGGKTSNEKLFFGSGTQLSVL.